The rows below give T cell receptor beta chains drawn from one sample of a study of cytomegalovirus exposure and HLA in healthy donors. Profiling relied on immunoSEQ multiplex PCR, and the TCRdb table lists in-frame clones only, not all of them. The sample yields 140,000 to 150,000 clones, 80% to 90% seen once. The sequenced sample was PBMCs. Receptor source: a middle-aged woman in good health and CMV-seropositive. CDR3s include the opening cysteine and the closing phenylalanine or tryptophan. Each record gives: D gene, J gene, clone size, V gene, CDR3 protein, CDR3 DNA. D genes are given only for firm matches. Only part of the rows carry a size: once, few, many, or a class if the clone is expanded.

TRBD1	TRBJ1-2	few	TRBV6-1	CASNLGQLNNYGYTF	TGTGCCAGCAACCTGGGACAGCTCAACAACTATGGCTACACCTTC
NA	TRBJ2-4	NA	TRBV7-8	CASSFSGRTKNIQYF	TGTGCCAGCAGCTTTAGCGGCAGAACCAAAAACATTCAGTACTTC
TRBD1	TRBJ2-1	NA	TRBV5-5	CASSLGDRVINEQFF	TGTGCCAGCAGCTTGGGGGACAGGGTAATTAATGAGCAGTTCTTC
TRBD1	TRBJ1-2	NA	TRBV29-1	CSAGPGTGGRNYGYTF	TGCAGCGCCGGTCCCGGGACAGGGGGCAGGAACTATGGCTACACCTTC
NA	TRBJ2-7	NA	TRBV7-8	CASRNTGSNEQYF	TGTGCCAGCAGAAATACAGGGTCCAACGAGCAGTACTTC
TRBD1	TRBJ2-7	once	TRBV7-2	CASSFPTGGFHEQYF	TGTGCCAGCAGCTTCCCGACAGGGGGATTCCACGAGCAGTACTTC
NA	TRBJ2-1	NA	TRBV4-2	CASGGGGIYNEQFF	TGTGCCAGCGGGGGGGGCGGGATTTACAATGAGCAGTTCTTC
NA	TRBJ2-1	NA	TRBV18	CASSPPSSGGNEQFF	TGTGCCAGCTCACCACCGTCGTCCGGTGGCAATGAGCAGTTCTTC
TRBD1	TRBJ2-7	few	TRBV2	CASGGDRGIIEQYF	TGTGCCAGCGGGGGGGACAGGGGGATAATTGAGCAGTACTTC
NA	TRBJ1-2	NA	TRBV19	CASSPGGRPNYGYTF	TGTGCCAGTTCGCCGGGGGGCAGACCTAACTATGGCTACACCTTC
TRBD1	TRBJ2-3	NA	TRBV6-1	CASTDVTGVADTQYF	TGTGCCAGCACCGACGTGACAGGGGTAGCGGATACGCAGTATTTT
TRBD2	TRBJ2-7	NA	TRBV19	CASSSASGRSSYEQYF	TGTGCCAGTAGTTCTGCTAGCGGGAGGAGCTCCTACGAGCAGTACTTC
NA	TRBJ2-1	NA	TRBV28	CASSSVDSPNNEQFF	TGTGCCAGCAGTTCAGTGGACAGTCCCAACAATGAGCAGTTCTTC
NA	TRBJ1-5	NA	TRBV9	CASSVSPREDQPQHF	TGTGCCAGCAGCGTGTCCCCGAGGGAGGATCAGCCCCAGCATTTT
TRBD2	TRBJ2-3	once	TRBV7-2	CASSFTSGSTDTQYF	TGTGCCAGCAGCTTCACTAGCGGGAGCACAGATACGCAGTATTTT
NA	TRBJ2-7	once	TRBV6-5	CASTPGGFSYEQYF	TGTGCCAGCACGCCAGGAGGGTTCTCCTACGAGCAGTACTTC
NA	TRBJ2-2	NA	TRBV4-3	CASSQLSGAGELFF	TGCGCCAGCAGCCAACTATCGGGGGCCGGGGAGCTGTTTTTT
TRBD1	TRBJ2-6	few	TRBV7-3	CASSLGTGGSGANVLTF	TGTGCCAGCAGCTTAGGCACAGGGGGGTCAGGGGCCAACGTCCTGACTTTC
TRBD1	TRBJ1-2	NA	TRBV29-1	CSVDRGQGYGYTF	TGCAGCGTTGACCGCGGACAGGGTTATGGCTACACCTTC
TRBD1	TRBJ1-5	NA	TRBV7-9	CASSWSRGQGASQPQHF	TGTGCCAGCAGCTGGTCAAGGGGACAGGGGGCGAGTCAGCCCCAGCATTTT
NA	TRBJ1-1	NA	TRBV11-2	CASSLDLRRWDTEAFF	TGTGCCAGCAGCTTAGATCTTAGGCGGTGGGACACTGAAGCTTTCTTT
NA	TRBJ1-5	once	TRBV21-1	CATEPGQGNQPQHF	TGTGCCACCGAACCGGGACAGGGGAATCAGCCCCAGCATTTT
NA	TRBJ2-3	NA	TRBV30	CAWSQLAADTQYF	TGTGCCTGGTCCCAGTTAGCAGCTGATACGCAGTATTTT
NA	TRBJ2-7	NA	TRBV6-4	CASSDSTETPGAYEQYF	TGTGCCAGCAGTGACTCGACAGAAACACCGGGGGCCTACGAGCAGTACTTC
NA	TRBJ2-7	NA	TRBV18	CASSEEGEQYF	TGTGCCAGCTCAGAGGAGGGTGAGCAGTACTTC
NA	TRBJ2-2	NA	TRBV21-1	CASSNKGEIAGELFF	TGTGCCAGCAGCAATAAGGGGGAAATTGCCGGGGAGCTGTTTTTT
TRBD2	TRBJ2-5	NA	TRBV28	CASSLAGLGRETQYF	TGTGCCAGCAGTTTAGCGGGACTAGGGCGGGAGACCCAGTACTTC
NA	TRBJ1-1	few	TRBV19	CASTMWEAGNTEAFF	TGTGCCAGTACGATGTGGGAGGCGGGGAACACTGAAGCTTTCTTT
NA	TRBJ1-1	NA	TRBV18	CASSPTTGNTEAFF	TGTGCCAGCTCACCAACGACAGGGAACACTGAAGCTTTCTTT
TRBD1	TRBJ1-3	NA	TRBV28	CASSFHRGDRNTIYF	TGTGCCAGCAGTTTCCACAGGGGCGATAGAAACACCATATATTTT